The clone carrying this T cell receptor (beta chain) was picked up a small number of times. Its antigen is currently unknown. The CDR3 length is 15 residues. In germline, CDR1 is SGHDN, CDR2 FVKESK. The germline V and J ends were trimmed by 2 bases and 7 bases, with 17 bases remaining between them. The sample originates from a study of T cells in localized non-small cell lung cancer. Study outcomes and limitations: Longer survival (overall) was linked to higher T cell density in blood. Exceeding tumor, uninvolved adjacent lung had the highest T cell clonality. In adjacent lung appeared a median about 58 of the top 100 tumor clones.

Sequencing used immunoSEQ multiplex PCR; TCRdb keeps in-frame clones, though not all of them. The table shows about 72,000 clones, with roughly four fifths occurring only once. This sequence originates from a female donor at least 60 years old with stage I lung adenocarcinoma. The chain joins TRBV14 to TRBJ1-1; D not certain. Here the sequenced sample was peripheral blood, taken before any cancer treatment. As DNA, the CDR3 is TGTGCCAGCAGCCAACGCCCCATTAAACCCTTTGAAGCTTTCTTT. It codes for CASSQRPIKPFEAFF.